These T cell receptor beta chains were read from a single sample in a study of CD8+ T cells in alopecia areata. Assay: immunoSEQ multiplex PCR; the TCRdb copy retains only in-frame clones and omits some. The table shows 110,000 to 150,000 clones, with roughly 60% occurring only once. The sample was CD8+ T cells sorted from blood. The receptors here all came from a human donor in good health. Each CDR3 is given with its conserved first and last residue. The order of the fields is CDR3 protein, CDR3 DNA, V gene, clone size, D gene, J gene. D genes are given only for firm matches. Part of the rows lack a size; the others show once, few, many or a class for expanded clones.

CDR3aa: CASSQGEGLAGIDTQYF; CDR3nt: TGCGCCAGCAGCCAAGGCGAGGGGCTAGCGGGAATAGATACGCAGTATTTT; v_gene: TRBV4-1; abundance: NA; d_gene: TRBD2; j_gene: TRBJ2-3
CDR3aa: CASSIENSGYNEQFF; CDR3nt: TGTGCCAGTAGTATAGAGAATAGCGGGTACAATGAGCAGTTCTTC; v_gene: TRBV19; abundance: NA; d_gene: TRBD2; j_gene: TRBJ2-1
CDR3aa: CASSQGTVEKLFF; CDR3nt: TGTGCCAGCAGCCAAGGGACGGTTGAAAAACTGTTTTTT; v_gene: TRBV5-6; abundance: once; d_gene: NA; j_gene: TRBJ1-4
CDR3aa: CAIWGGGETQYF; CDR3nt: TGTGCCATCTGGGGGGGAGGAGAGACCCAGTACTTC; v_gene: TRBV10-3; abundance: NA; d_gene: TRBD2; j_gene: TRBJ2-5
CDR3aa: CASMASGYNEQFF; CDR3nt: TGTGCCAGCATGGCTAGCGGTTACAATGAGCAGTTCTTC; v_gene: TRBV6-5; abundance: few; d_gene: TRBD2; j_gene: TRBJ2-1
CDR3aa: CAARDSSSAGELFF; CDR3nt: TGTGCCGCCCGGGACAGTTCGTCGGCCGGGGAGCTGTTTTTT; v_gene: TRBV6-5; abundance: NA; d_gene: TRBD1; j_gene: TRBJ2-2
CDR3aa: CASSPGPLTDTQYF; CDR3nt: TGTGCCAGCAGCCCAGGACCTCTCACAGATACGCAGTATTTT; v_gene: TRBV11-2; abundance: NA; d_gene: NA; j_gene: TRBJ2-3
CDR3aa: CASSLVIGTNYGYTF; CDR3nt: TGTGCCAGCAGCTTGGTAATTGGCACTAACTATGGCTACACCTTC; v_gene: TRBV5-6; abundance: NA; d_gene: NA; j_gene: TRBJ1-2
CDR3aa: CAISETQGIVEQYF; CDR3nt: TGTGCCATCAGTGAGACCCAGGGGATCGTCGAGCAGTACTTC; v_gene: TRBV10-3; abundance: NA; d_gene: NA; j_gene: TRBJ2-7
CDR3aa: CASRNLNTGELFF; CDR3nt: TGTGCCAGCAGAAATTTAAACACCGGGGAGCTGTTTTTT; v_gene: TRBV2; abundance: NA; d_gene: NA; j_gene: TRBJ2-2
CDR3aa: CASSYSERSSYNEQFF; CDR3nt: TGTGCCAGCAGTTACTCCGAGCGGAGCTCCTACAATGAGCAGTTCTTC; v_gene: TRBV6-5; abundance: NA; d_gene: NA; j_gene: TRBJ2-1
CDR3aa: CASSAGTGRINQPQHF; CDR3nt: TGTGCCAGCAGTGCCGGGACAGGCCGAATTAATCAGCCCCAGCATTTT; v_gene: TRBV6-1; abundance: NA; d_gene: TRBD1; j_gene: TRBJ1-5
CDR3aa: CASSQVPTAGGYEQYF; CDR3nt: TGCGCCAGCAGCCAAGTCCCGACGGCCGGCGGCTACGAGCAGTACTTC; v_gene: TRBV4-1; abundance: NA; d_gene: NA; j_gene: TRBJ2-7
CDR3aa: CAISVVGGDYGYTF; CDR3nt: TGTGCCATCAGTGTTGTAGGGGGCGATTATGGCTACACCTTC; v_gene: TRBV10-3; abundance: NA; d_gene: TRBD1; j_gene: TRBJ1-2
CDR3aa: CASSSLEGVHFNEQFF; CDR3nt: TGTGCCAGCTCATCTTTGGAGGGAGTACACTTCAATGAGCAGTTCTTC; v_gene: TRBV18; abundance: many; d_gene: NA; j_gene: TRBJ2-1
CDR3aa: CASRSTITSTDTQYF; CDR3nt: TGCGCCAGCAGGTCGACCATTACTAGCACAGATACGCAGTATTTT; v_gene: TRBV4-1; abundance: once; d_gene: NA; j_gene: TRBJ2-3
CDR3aa: CASSSSDSSGRRQQYF; CDR3nt: TGTGCCAGCAGCTCGTCCGATAGTAGCGGGAGAAGGCAGCAGTACTTC; v_gene: TRBV4-1; abundance: NA; d_gene: TRBD2; j_gene: TRBJ2-7
CDR3aa: CASSVGGRGHEQYF; CDR3nt: TGTGCCAGCAGCGTAGGAGGGCGCGGCCACGAGCAGTACTTC; v_gene: TRBV9; abundance: NA; d_gene: NA; j_gene: TRBJ2-7
CDR3aa: CASSPWDTDQPQHF; CDR3nt: TGTGCCAGCAGCCCCTGGGACACCGATCAGCCCCAGCATTTT; v_gene: TRBV7-9; abundance: NA; d_gene: NA; j_gene: TRBJ1-5
CDR3aa: CAISESEDEQYF; CDR3nt: TGTGCCATCAGTGAGTCTGAGGACGAGCAGTACTTC; v_gene: TRBV10-3; abundance: few; d_gene: NA; j_gene: TRBJ2-7
CDR3aa: CASSLRGLEAFF; CDR3nt: TGTGCCAGCAGCCTGAGGGGGCTCGAAGCTTTCTTT; v_gene: TRBV6-6; abundance: few; d_gene: TRBD1; j_gene: TRBJ1-1
CDR3aa: CASSGVSYEQYF; CDR3nt: TGCGCCAGCAGCGGGGTTTCCTACGAGCAGTACTTC; v_gene: TRBV5-1; abundance: NA; d_gene: NA; j_gene: TRBJ2-7
CDR3aa: CASSAMTGFNEKLFF; CDR3nt: TGTGCCAGCAGTGCTATGACGGGCTTTAATGAAAAACTGTTTTTT; v_gene: TRBV7-6; abundance: NA; d_gene: NA; j_gene: TRBJ1-4
CDR3aa: CASSQDQFNEQFF; CDR3nt: TGCGCCAGCAGCCAAGACCAATTCAATGAGCAGTTCTTC; v_gene: TRBV4-1; abundance: NA; d_gene: NA; j_gene: TRBJ2-1
CDR3aa: CSVEAGTNEQYF; CDR3nt: TGCAGCGTTGAGGCCGGGACAAATGAGCAGTACTTC; v_gene: TRBV29-1; abundance: few; d_gene: NA; j_gene: TRBJ2-7
CDR3aa: CASLGGSSYNEQFF; CDR3nt: TGTGCCAGCCTGGGCGGGAGCTCCTACAATGAGCAGTTCTTC; v_gene: TRBV5-6; abundance: few; d_gene: TRBD2; j_gene: TRBJ2-1
CDR3aa: CASSPTTKTQYF; CDR3nt: TGTGCCAGCTCACCAACGACAAAGACCCAGTACTTC; v_gene: TRBV18; abundance: NA; d_gene: NA; j_gene: TRBJ2-5
CDR3aa: CAWGQGVYEQYF; CDR3nt: TGTGCCTGGGGACAGGGAGTCTACGAGCAGTACTTC; v_gene: TRBV30; abundance: few; d_gene: TRBD1; j_gene: TRBJ2-7
CDR3aa: CASRDYEQYF; CDR3nt: TGCGCCAGCAGAGACTACGAGCAGTACTTC; v_gene: TRBV10-2; abundance: once; d_gene: NA; j_gene: TRBJ2-7
CDR3aa: CASSGQGAGTDTQYF; CDR3nt: TGTGCCAGCAGTGGACAGGGGGCAGGCACAGATACGCAGTATTTT; v_gene: TRBV6-5; abundance: NA; d_gene: TRBD1; j_gene: TRBJ2-3
CDR3aa: CAWSLSGREQYF; CDR3nt: TGTGCCTGGAGCCTTTCGGGGCGCGAGCAGTACTTC; v_gene: TRBV30; abundance: NA; d_gene: NA; j_gene: TRBJ2-7
CDR3aa: CASTIGLAGGPLKWETQYF; CDR3nt: TGCGCCAGCACCATCGGACTAGCGGGAGGGCCTCTAAAATGGGAGACCCAGTACTTC; v_gene: TRBV5-1; abundance: few; d_gene: TRBD2; j_gene: TRBJ2-5
CDR3aa: CASRRQGRETQYF; CDR3nt: TGTGCCAGCAGAAGACAGGGTCGGGAGACCCAGTACTTC; v_gene: TRBV6-5; abundance: NA; d_gene: TRBD1; j_gene: TRBJ2-5
CDR3aa: CASSQPGIQETQYF; CDR3nt: TGCGCCAGCAGTCAACCAGGGATTCAAGAGACCCAGTACTTC; v_gene: TRBV23-1; abundance: NA; d_gene: NA; j_gene: TRBJ2-5
CDR3aa: CSVVARTEQFF; CDR3nt: TGCAGCGTTGTAGCCCGGACAGAGCAGTTCTTC; v_gene: TRBV29-1; abundance: few; d_gene: NA; j_gene: TRBJ2-1
CDR3aa: CASSPRPGLEQYF; CDR3nt: TGCGCCAGCAGCCCGAGGCCAGGGCTCGAGCAGTACTTC; v_gene: TRBV5-1; abundance: NA; d_gene: NA; j_gene: TRBJ2-7
CDR3aa: CASSSASTGEYGYTF; CDR3nt: TGTGCCAGCAGCTCAGCCTCTACAGGGGAATATGGCTACACCTTC; v_gene: TRBV13; abundance: NA; d_gene: TRBD1; j_gene: TRBJ1-2
CDR3aa: CASSEGAGYEQYF; CDR3nt: TGTGCCAGCAGCGAGGGCGCCGGTTACGAGCAGTACTTC; v_gene: TRBV7-9; abundance: few; d_gene: NA; j_gene: TRBJ2-7
CDR3aa: CASSPRDTQYF; CDR3nt: TGTGCCAGCAGCCCACGAGATACGCAGTATTTT; v_gene: TRBV7-9; abundance: few; d_gene: NA; j_gene: TRBJ2-3
CDR3aa: CASSWAPVSGANVLTF; CDR3nt: TGTGCCAGCAGTTGGGCTCCAGTCAGTGGGGCCAACGTCCTGACTTTC; v_gene: TRBV6-5; abundance: NA; d_gene: NA; j_gene: TRBJ2-6
CDR3aa: CASSQEGQGSYGYTF; CDR3nt: TGCGCCAGCAGCCAAGAAGGACAGGGGAGCTATGGCTACACCTTC; v_gene: TRBV4-1; abundance: few; d_gene: TRBD1; j_gene: TRBJ1-2